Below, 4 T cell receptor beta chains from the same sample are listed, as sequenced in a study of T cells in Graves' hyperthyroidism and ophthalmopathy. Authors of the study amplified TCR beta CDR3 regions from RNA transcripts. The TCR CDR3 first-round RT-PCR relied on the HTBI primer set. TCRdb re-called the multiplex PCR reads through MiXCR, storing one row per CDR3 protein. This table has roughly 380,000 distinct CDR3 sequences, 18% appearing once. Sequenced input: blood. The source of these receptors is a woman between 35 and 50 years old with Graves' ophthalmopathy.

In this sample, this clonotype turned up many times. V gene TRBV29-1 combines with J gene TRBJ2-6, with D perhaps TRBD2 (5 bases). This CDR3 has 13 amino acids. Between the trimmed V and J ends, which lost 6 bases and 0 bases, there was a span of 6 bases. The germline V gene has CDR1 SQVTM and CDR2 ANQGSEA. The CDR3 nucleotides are TGCAGCGTGGAGGCCTCTGGGGCCAACGTCCTGACTTTC. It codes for CSVEASGANVLTF.

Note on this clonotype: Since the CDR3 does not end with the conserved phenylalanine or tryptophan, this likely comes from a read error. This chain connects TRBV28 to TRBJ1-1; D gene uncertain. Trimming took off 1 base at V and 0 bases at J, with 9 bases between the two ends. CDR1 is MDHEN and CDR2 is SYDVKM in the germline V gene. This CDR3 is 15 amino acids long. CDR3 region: CASSLFEPMNTEAFL. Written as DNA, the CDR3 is TGTGCCAGCAGTTTATTTGAGCCCATGAACACTGAAGCTTTCCTT.

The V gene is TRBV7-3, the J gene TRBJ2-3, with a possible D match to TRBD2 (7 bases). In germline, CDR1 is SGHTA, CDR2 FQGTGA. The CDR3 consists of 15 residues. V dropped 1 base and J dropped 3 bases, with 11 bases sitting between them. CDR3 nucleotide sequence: TGTGCCAGCAGCTTAAAGGGGGGGGAAACAGATACGCAGTATTTT. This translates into CASSLKGGETDTQYF.

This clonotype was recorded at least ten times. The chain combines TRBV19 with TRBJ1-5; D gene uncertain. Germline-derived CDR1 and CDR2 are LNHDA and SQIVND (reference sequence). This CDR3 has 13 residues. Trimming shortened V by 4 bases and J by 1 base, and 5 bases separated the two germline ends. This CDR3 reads CASSTMSNQPQHF. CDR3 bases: TGTGCCAGTAGTACAATGAGCAATCAGCCCCAGCATTTT.